Detailed here is one T cell receptor (beta chain). This may be a read error: a much more frequent sequence differs by one nucleotide. These data belong to a study of T cells in Graves' hyperthyroidism and ophthalmopathy. The CDR3 has 16 amino acids. Germline CDR1 LNHNV, CDR2 YYDKDF (reference sequence). Researchers took RNA transcripts and amplified the TCR beta CDR3 regions from them. Researchers ran a first-round RT-PCR on the TCR CDR3 using the HTBI primer set. TCRdb fed the multiplex PCR reads into MiXCR, producing one record per CDR3 protein. The sample consists of 750,000 to 950,000 distinct CDR3 sequences, 38% of them appearing once.

The V and J genes are TRBV15 and TRBJ2-2; D is unresolved. Specimen: blood. This receptor was taken from a man younger than 30 with Graves' hyperthyroidism. CDR3 protein: CATIRGLVRNTGELFF. DNA of the CDR3: TGTGCCACCATCAGAGGATTGGTGAGGAACACCGGGGAGCTGTTTTTT.